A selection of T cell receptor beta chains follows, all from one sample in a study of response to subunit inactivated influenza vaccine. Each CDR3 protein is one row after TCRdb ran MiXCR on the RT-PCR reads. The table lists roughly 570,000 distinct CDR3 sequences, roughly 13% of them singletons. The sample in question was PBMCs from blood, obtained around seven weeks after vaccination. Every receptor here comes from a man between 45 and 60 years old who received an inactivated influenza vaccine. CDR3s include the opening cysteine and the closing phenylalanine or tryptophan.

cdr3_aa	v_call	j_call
CASRGTGVTSNQPQHF	TRBV6-1	TRBJ1-5
CASSPGLAQPTTTSTDTQYF	TRBV28	TRBJ2-3
CASSTAGTASYEQYF	TRBV5-1	TRBJ2-7
CASSPPGQGIEQFF	TRBV12-3/TRBV12-4	TRBJ2-1
CASSLDLAAGAEQYF	TRBV5-1	TRBJ2-7
CASSDFQGTGELFF	TRBV25-1	TRBJ2-2
CASSLEFGTGHTGELFF	TRBV7-9	TRBJ2-2
CSVSPGQGAYEQYF	TRBV29-1	TRBJ2-7
CASSQEYGAGDYEQYF	TRBV4-3	TRBJ2-7
CASSSRLAPYEQYF	TRBV7-2	TRBJ2-7
CASSLTSGDFYEQYF	TRBV5-1	TRBJ2-7
CASSVSREGPIFHEQFF	TRBV9	TRBJ2-1
CSAWDSPLANYGYTF	TRBV20-1	TRBJ1-2
CASSLGVTSSGNTIYF	TRBV12-3/TRBV12-4	TRBJ1-3
CASSHRPQRVSDTQYF	TRBV5-1	TRBJ2-3
CSATALDEQFF	TRBV20-1	TRBJ2-1
CASSTLYSGCGTDTQYF	TRBV21-1	TRBJ2-3
CASSVGDRGTYEQYF	TRBV9	TRBJ2-7
CASSQGPQGSGETQYF	TRBV4-2	TRBJ2-5
CASSLAEGQGFSYEQYF	TRBV7-8	TRBJ2-7